This entry features one T cell receptor beta chain sequence. Its specificity is not known. The data were obtained in a study of identical twins. Study conclusions and caveats: With beta out-of-frame sequences, excess sharing by twins was weaker.

A universal primer site arose from template switching, and cDNA bore unique molecular identifiers. Each CDR3 protein gets one entry after TCRdb re-called the 5' RACE reads with MiXCR. The sample records roughly 290,000 distinct CDR3 sequences, roughly 10% being singletons. The CDR3 totals 13 residues. Germline V gene lookup returns CDR1 SGHRS and CDR2 YFSETQ. Trimming took off 0 bases at V and 2 bases at J, with 5 bases between the two ends. These data were also filed under a second study, of yellow fever vaccine responses in identical twins.

The sequence was collected from a woman aged 18-30 years in good health. V is TRBV5-1 and J is TRBJ1-2; D remains unclear. The sample was CD8+ T cells sorted from blood. The CDR3 protein is CASSLDNNYGYTF. The CDR3 bases are TGCGCCAGCAGCTTGGACAACAACTATGGCTACACCTTC.